This T cell receptor beta chain was identified in a study of blood T cell repertoires in COVID-19. Germline assignment: CDR1 LGHDT and CDR2 YNNKEL (reference sequence). Germline trimming cut 4 bases from V and 1 base from J; bases unmatched to any gene: 7. This CDR3 region has 16 residues. Study processing details: Nucleated cell counts were estimated from reference gene primer amplification. Assay: immunoSEQ multiplex PCR; the TCRdb copy retains only in-frame clones and omits some. Clone size and V and J calls were adopted from that table, with D and trimming inferred from the DNA. The sample holds under 450,000 clones, 90% to 95% seen once. Clinical history reported by participants formed the basis on which cohorts were assigned.

V gene TRBV3-1 (or the pseudogene TRBV3-2) combines with J gene TRBJ1-3; 7 bases are a match to TRBD1. This receptor was obtained from a woman aged 40 to 55 who had been exposed to COVID-19. Material: PBMCs or T cells enriched from blood (not recorded which). As DNA, the CDR3 is TGTGCCAGCAGCCCAATACAGGGGAGGTCTGGAAACACCATATATTTT. Translating gives CASSPIQGRSGNTIYF.